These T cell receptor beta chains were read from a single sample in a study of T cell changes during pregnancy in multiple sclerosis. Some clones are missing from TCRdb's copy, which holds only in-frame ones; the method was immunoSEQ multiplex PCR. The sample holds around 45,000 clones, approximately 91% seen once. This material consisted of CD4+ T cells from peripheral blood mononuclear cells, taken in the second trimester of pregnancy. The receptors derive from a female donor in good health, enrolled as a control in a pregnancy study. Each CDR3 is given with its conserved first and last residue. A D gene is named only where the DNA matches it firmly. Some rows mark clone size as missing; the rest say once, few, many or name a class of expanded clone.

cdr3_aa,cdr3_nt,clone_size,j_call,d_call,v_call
CASSFLGLAGVGETQYF,TGTGCCAGCAGTTTCCTCGGCCTAGCGGGAGTAGGTGAGACCCAGTACTTC,-,TRBJ2-5,TRBD2,TRBV7-9
CASSSYYGYTF,TGTGCCAGCAGCTCCTACTATGGCTACACCTTC,-,TRBJ1-2,-,TRBV7-2
CASSFPEQGGYEQYF,TGCGCCAGCAGCTTCCCAGAACAGGGCGGTTACGAGCAGTACTTC,-,TRBJ2-7,-,TRBV5-1
CASSYSSGVNQPQHF,TGTGCCAGCAGTTACTCCTCAGGGGTCAATCAGCCCCAGCATTTT,-,TRBJ1-5,-,TRBV6-5
CASSELAVEPQHF,TGTGCCAGCAGTGAACTGGCAGTCGAGCCCCAGCATTTT,-,TRBJ1-5,-,TRBV2
CAWTVNRVMGRYSGGNHNEQFF,TGTGCCTGGACGGTGAATCGAGTTATGGGTCGTTATAGCGGGGGGAACCACAATGAGCAGTTCTTC,-,TRBJ2-1,TRBD2,TRBV30
CASSLVTGGNEQFF,TGCGCCAGCAGCTTAGTGACAGGGGGCAATGAGCAGTTCTTC,-,TRBJ2-1,TRBD1,TRBV5-1
CATKRSGTPTGELFF,TGTGCCACTAAGAGGTCAGGGACACCCACCGGGGAGCTGTTTTTT,once,TRBJ2-2,-,TRBV19
CASSYLGQPQHF,TGTGCCAGCAGCTACCTAGGACAGCCCCAGCATTTT,-,TRBJ1-5,-,TRBV5-8
CASRPDSREQFF,TGTGCCAGCAGGCCGGACTCTCGTGAGCAGTTCTTC,-,TRBJ2-1,-,TRBV2
CASSESGVRKTQYF,TGTGCCAGCAGTGAAAGCGGGGTTCGGAAGACCCAGTACTTC,-,TRBJ2-5,TRBD2,TRBV25-1
CASSVVGDRGTEAFF,TGTGCCAGCAGCGTAGTGGGGGACAGGGGTACTGAAGCTTTCTTT,few,TRBJ1-1,TRBD1,TRBV9
CASSKRQSHTQYF,TGTGCCAGCAGTAAACGACAGAGCCATACGCAGTATTTT,-,TRBJ2-3,-,TRBV6-5
CASSLTGGPGYTF,TGTGCCAGCAGCTTAACCGGGGGTCCTGGCTACACCTTC,-,TRBJ1-2,-,TRBV5-4
CASSGGGIGSNEQFF,TGTGCCAGCAGTGGAGGAGGGATAGGTTCCAATGAGCAGTTCTTC,-,TRBJ2-1,-,TRBV9
CASSVDPRDRGRGAFF,TGTGCCAGCAGTGTGGATCCTCGGGACAGGGGGCGGGGAGCTTTCTTT,once,TRBJ1-1,TRBD1,TRBV2
CASSEFQGANSPLHF,TGTGCCAGCAGTGAATTTCAGGGGGCAAATTCACCCCTCCACTTT,-,TRBJ1-6,TRBD1,TRBV6-1
CASSPREGKQFF,TGTGCCAGCAGCCCGAGGGAGGGGAAGCAGTTCTTC,-,TRBJ2-1,TRBD2,TRBV6-1
CASSLGGQGGNEQFF,TGTGCCAGCAGCTTAGGGGGACAGGGAGGCAATGAGCAGTTCTTC,few,TRBJ2-1,TRBD1,TRBV7-2
CASSPRRVAGGTETQYF,TGTGCCAGCAGCCCGCGAAGGGTAGCGGGAGGCACTGAGACCCAGTACTTC,-,TRBJ2-5,TRBD2,TRBV7-2
CASSPFLQEVDIQYF,TGTGCCAGCTCACCGTTTTTGCAAGAGGTTGACATTCAGTACTTC,-,TRBJ2-4,-,TRBV18
CASRGGPARNSPLHF,TGTGCCAGCAGGGGGGGACCGGCCCGTAATTCACCCCTCCACTTT,-,TRBJ1-6,-,TRBV13
CASSRGGEETQYF,TGTGCCAGCAGCCGGGGGGGAGAAGAGACCCAGTACTTC,once,TRBJ2-5,TRBD2,TRBV11-3
CASSDRYNEQFF,TGCGCCAGCAGTGATAGATACAATGAGCAGTTCTTC,-,TRBJ2-1,-,TRBV10-2
CASSPEQGVGTEAFF,TGTGCCAGCAGCCCAGAACAGGGTGTCGGCACTGAAGCTTTCTTT,few,TRBJ1-1,-,TRBV7-2
CASSVTSGGAKDTQYF,TGTGCCAGCAGTGTAACGAGCGGGGGGGCCAAAGATACGCAGTATTTT,-,TRBJ2-3,TRBD2,TRBV25-1
CASSPSGEETQYF,TGTGCCAGCAGTCCAAGCGGGGAAGAGACCCAGTACTTC,-,TRBJ2-5,TRBD2,TRBV2
CASSQELAFSSYEQYF,TGCGCCAGCAGCCAAGAACTAGCGTTTAGCTCCTACGAGCAGTACTTC,-,TRBJ2-7,TRBD2,TRBV4-3
CASSPGPWRGGRADTQYF,TGTGCCAGCTCACCGGGGCCCTGGCGGGGGGGCCGGGCAGATACGCAGTATTTT,-,TRBJ2-3,TRBD2,TRBV18
CASSPVGTALGNTIYF,TGTGCCAGCTCACCAGTCGGGACAGCGCTTGGAAACACCATATATTTT,-,TRBJ1-3,TRBD1,TRBV18
CASNPAPGDGNTIYF,TGTGCCAGCAACCCCGCCCCAGGGGATGGAAACACCATATATTTT,-,TRBJ1-3,-,TRBV7-6
CASSRLAGGPGETQYF,TGTGCCAGCAGCCGACTAGCGGGGGGCCCGGGAGAGACCCAGTACTTC,-,TRBJ2-5,TRBD2,TRBV7-3
CASSSMRVSYEQYF,TGTGCCAGCAGCTCCATGAGGGTTAGCTACGAGCAGTACTTC,once,TRBJ2-7,-,TRBV7-2
CASSILQNTEAFF,TGTGCCAGCAGTATACTGCAGAACACTGAAGCTTTCTTT,few,TRBJ1-1,-,TRBV2
CAWSVNVGGQPQHF,TGTGCCTGGAGTGTAAATGTGGGAGGTCAGCCCCAGCATTTT,-,TRBJ1-5,-,TRBV30
CACGLSDRNEKLFF,TGTGCCTGCGGCCTCTCCGACAGAAATGAAAAACTGTTTTTT,-,TRBJ1-4,-,TRBV30
CASGVLVKETQYF,TGTGCCAGCGGAGTGCTAGTGAAAGAGACCCAGTACTTC,-,TRBJ2-5,-,TRBV7-9
CASSLFPMGASGSNEQFF,TGTGCCAGCAGCTTATTCCCGATGGGGGCTAGCGGGAGCAATGAGCAGTTCTTC,-,TRBJ2-1,TRBD2,TRBV7-3
CSALIAPSTDTQYF,TGCAGCGCCCTAATAGCGCCGTCCACAGATACGCAGTATTTT,-,TRBJ2-3,-,TRBV29-1
CASSSPGQGVLEQYF,TGTGCCAGCAGCTCACCGGGACAGGGGGTTCTCGAGCAGTACTTC,-,TRBJ2-7,TRBD1,TRBV7-9
CASSSGTSGPSSYEQYF,TGCGCCAGCAGCTCCGGGACTAGCGGGCCCAGCTCCTACGAGCAGTACTTC,-,TRBJ2-7,TRBD2,TRBV5-1
CAISESWGLAGVYEQFF,TGTGCCATCAGTGAGTCATGGGGACTAGCGGGAGTTTATGAGCAGTTCTTC,-,TRBJ2-1,TRBD2,TRBV10-3
CASRGRAPYEQYF,TGTGCCAGCAGGGGGAGGGCTCCCTACGAGCAGTACTTC,-,TRBJ2-7,TRBD2,TRBV28
CASSLSLAGVNEQYF,TGTGCCAGCAGCTTAAGTCTGGCGGGAGTCAATGAGCAGTACTTC,-,TRBJ2-7,TRBD2,TRBV7-2
CASSPGQGYDEQYF,TGTGCCAGCTCACCGGGACAGGGGTACGACGAGCAGTACTTC,-,TRBJ2-7,TRBD1,TRBV18
CASSPSRQETQYF,TGTGCCAGCTCACCCTCCAGACAAGAGACCCAGTACTTC,-,TRBJ2-5,-,TRBV18
CASSLNSPRSGANVLTF,TGTGCCAGCAGCTTAAACTCCCCCCGTTCTGGGGCCAACGTCCTGACTTTC,-,TRBJ2-6,-,TRBV7-2
CASSPRTANEQFF,TGTGCCAGCAGCCCCCGGACAGCCAATGAGCAGTTCTTC,-,TRBJ2-1,-,TRBV7-8
CASKLEANYGYTF,TGTGCCAGCAAATTAGAAGCTAACTATGGCTACACCTTC,-,TRBJ1-2,-,TRBV5-6
CATRQGVSQETQYF,TGTGCCACGAGACAGGGGGTCTCCCAAGAGACCCAGTACTTC,-,TRBJ2-5,TRBD1,TRBV10-3